This T cell receptor (beta chain) is from a study of T cell responses to AZD1222 COVID-19 vaccine. A remark on this clone: Its cognate antigen is unknown.

The germline V gene has CDR1 SEHNR and CDR2 FQNEAQ (reference sequence). This CDR3 comprises 15 residues. Trimming at V came to 6 bases and at J to 5 bases, leaving 10 bases not matched to a gene. General study points: The CD4 TCRs associated with vaccination extended across spike and predominated at 160-218 and 743-854. Spike-specific TCR breadth and depth both grew after two AZD1222 doses. Baseline seropositivity occurred in only a handful of AZD1222 recipients.

The method was immunoSEQ multiplex PCR; TCRdb's version includes in-frame clones alone and lacks a portion of them. The sample lists 98,000 or so clones, roughly 90% occurring once. Some second doses came at about 4 weeks and others at about 12 weeks; these were pooled. The sequencing here drew on peripheral blood, taken 28 days after the second AZD1222 dose. The genes are TRBV7-9 and TRBJ2-5; 9 bases align to TRBD1. The origin of this receptor is an adult who received the AZD1222 COVID-19 vaccine. CDR3: CASRTGTGHLETQYF. CDR3 bases: TGTGCCAGCAGAACAGGGACAGGGCATCTCGAGACCCAGTACTTC.